The 2 T cell receptor beta chains reported below all come from one sample, sequenced in a study of cytomegalovirus exposure and HLA in healthy donors. It was with 60 Vbeta and 13 Jbeta primers that the PCR ran. Measured with immunoSEQ multiplex PCR; TCRdb has only the in-frame clones, and not every one. The sample lists around 230,000 clones; around 80% were seen once. The material sequenced was PBMCs. Receptors originate from a boy aged 5-17 years in good health and CMV-seronegative.

The V and J genes are TRBV6-6 and TRBJ2-3; D is ambiguous. The CDR3 is made up of 16 amino acids. The germline gives CDR1 MNHNY, CDR2 SVGAGI (reference sequence). V gave up 5 bases and J gave up 3 bases, with 18 bases separating them. The DNA for the CDR3 is TGTGCCAGCAGTCCTCCCCCAGAGAGGTCGACAGATACGCAGTATTTT. This gives the protein CASSPPPERSTDTQYF.

J is TRBJ1-1 and V is TRBV6-1; D is unresolved. Germline CDR1 MNHNS, CDR2 SASEGT. Trimming left V 8 bases short and J 0 bases short, with 13 bases between. The CDR3 runs to 14 residues. The CDR3 protein is CASCRGGMNTEAFF. In nucleotides, the CDR3 is TGTGCCAGCTGTCGTGGCGGAATGAACACTGAAGCTTTCTTT.